What follows are 28 T cell receptor beta chains derived from one specimen sequenced in a study of shared clonotypes between healthy human individuals. TCRdb's copy holds only in-frame clones and misses some; the assay was immunoSEQ multiplex PCR. This sample has approximately 500,000 clones; 79% occur once, and the top ten carry 13%. The sample was PBMCs. The receptor source for this set is a woman aged 40 to 50 in good health. Some clones in this sample may be carry-over from other donors' samples.

The V call is TRBV29-1, the J call TRBJ2-5, with no clear D. V was trimmed by 5 bases and J by 0 bases, leaving 7 bases between them. The CDR3 is 12 amino acids. The germline V gene encodes CDR1 SQVTM and CDR2 ANQGSEA. The CDR3 DNA is TGCAGCGTTAGACCCAACCAAGAGACCCAGTACTTC. Translating gives CSVRPNQETQYF.

The chain uses TRBV28 and TRBJ2-7; the D call may be TRBD1 or TRBD2 (5 bases each). This CDR3 comprises 15 residues. Germline-derived CDR1 and CDR2 are MDHEN and SYDVKM. Trimming removed 1 base at V and 4 bases at J, with 14 bases between. In DNA, the CDR3 is TGTGCCAGCAGTTTATCCCACGGGACCATATACGAGCAGTACTTC. This encodes CASSLSHGTIYEQYF.

This chain joins TRBV6-6 and TRBJ2-5; 9 bases line up with TRBD2. The CDR3 has 15 residues. The germline gives CDR1 MNHNY, CDR2 SVGAGI (reference sequence). The V and J ends lost 2 bases and 4 bases, in that order; junction bases with no gene match: 5. The CDR3 is CASSYVSGSGETQYF. The CDR3, as DNA: TGTGCCAGCAGTTACGTTAGCGGGAGTGGAGAGACCCAGTACTTC.

The chain carries TRBV6-1 and TRBJ2-1; D perhaps matches TRBD2 (5 bases). V lost 7 bases and J lost 2, with 12 bases in between. Germline lookup yields CDR1 MNHNS and CDR2 SASEGT. The CDR3 consists of 14 residues. The CDR3 sequence: CASTASRTYNEQFF. CDR3 bases: TGTGCCAGCACCGCTAGCAGAACCTACAATGAGCAGTTCTTC.

The V and J genes are TRBV6-1 and TRBJ1-2, with a tentative D call TRBD1 (6 bases). Germline V gene sequence: CDR1 MNHNS, CDR2 SASEGT. V was clipped by 2 bases and J by 8 bases, with 15 bases between them. The CDR3 has 14 amino acids. CDR3 region: CASSEQGPNLGYTF. The CDR3 DNA reads as TGTGCCAGCAGTGAACAGGGGCCCAATCTCGGCTACACCTTC.

The CDR3 loop reads CASSRSGSPYEQYF. The DNA of the CDR3 is TGTGCCAGCAGCAGAAGCGGGAGTCCCTACGAGCAGTACTTC. This sequence joins TRBV9 and TRBJ2-7; 8 bases fit TRBD2. J was trimmed by 2 bases and V by 4 bases; bases with no gene match: 5. CDR1 and CDR2 (germline): SGDLS, YYNGEE. This CDR3 has 14 residues.

The CDR3 nucleotides are TGTGCCAGCAGCCGAGGTACAGATACGCAGTATTTT. Encoded protein: CASSRGTDTQYF. This sequence joins TRBV5-4 and TRBJ2-3; D call uncertain. Germline V gene sequence: CDR1 SGHNT, CDR2 YYREEE (reference sequence). Between the trimmed V and J ends, which lost 4 bases and 3 bases, there was a span of 6 bases. This CDR3 has 12 amino acids. The entire variable domain, with the rest obtained from reference TRBV5-4 and TRBJ2-3, is as follows: ETGVTQSPTHLIKTRGQQVTLRCSSQSGHNTVSWYQQALGQGPQFIFQYYREEENGRGNFPPRFSGLQFPNYSSELNVNALELDDSALYLCASSRGTDTQYFGPGTRLTVL.

The gene calls are TRBV6-1 and TRBJ2-7; the match to TRBD2 covers 10 bases. Per the germline V gene, CDR1 is MNHNS and CDR2 is SASEGT. The CDR3 totals 15 residues. Trimming cost V 2 bases and J 3 bases; bases outside gene matches: 4. The CDR3 sequence: CASSELGLAVYEQYF. CDR3 coding DNA: TGTGCCAGCAGTGAACTTGGACTAGCGGTCTACGAGCAGTACTTC.

The table lists this clone with a few counts. The CDR3 loop reads CASSHGTGGTYEQYF. The CDR3 DNA is TGCGCCAGCAGCCACGGGACAGGGGGTACCTACGAGCAGTACTTC. This sequence joins TRBV4-3 and TRBJ2-7; 11 bases agree with TRBD1. The V and J ends lost 3 bases and 2 bases, in that order; junction bases with no gene match: 3. The germline gives CDR1 LGHNA, CDR2 YSLEER. The CDR3 runs to 15 residues.

V gene TRBV2 combines with J gene TRBJ2-5; D may be TRBD1 or TRBD2 (5 bases each). The CDR3 is 12 residues long. V was trimmed by 6 bases and J by 5 bases, leaving 10 bases between them. The germline gives CDR1 SNHLY, CDR2 FYNNEI. CDR3 residues: CASSGWGETQYF. The CDR3 DNA reads as TGTGCCAGCAGCGGGTGGGGGGAGACCCAGTACTTC.

The gene calls are TRBV5-6 and TRBJ2-7; 8 nucleotides agree with TRBD1. Looked up from germline, CDR1 is SGHDT and CDR2 is YYEEEE. This CDR3 is 13 amino acids long. The ends lost 4 bases at V and 4 bases at J; junction bases unmatched: 4. The CDR3 coding sequence is TGTGCCAGCAGCACGGACAGGGTGTACGAGCAGTACTTC. Translation: CASSTDRVYEQYF.

The chain is built from TRBV21-1 and TRBJ2-7; TRBD1 was called by the table and not checked on the DNA. TRBV21-1 is a pseudogene. This CDR3 has 14 amino acids. The CDR3: CASSTRDSTYEQYF. CDR3 bases: TGTGCCAGCAGCACCCGGGACAGTACCTACGAGCAGTACTTC.

Comment on this clone: A read error may explain this, as a much larger clone is one base away. The chain carries TRBV6-4 and TRBJ2-3; 9 nucleotides line up with TRBD2. In germline, CDR1 is MRHNA, CDR2 SNTAGT. The CDR3 runs 15 residues. The chain's CDR3 is CAGSETSGSTDTQYF. Here the CDR3 DNA reads TGTGCCGGCAGTGAAACTAGCGGGAGCACAGATACGCAGTATTTT.

The CDR3 DNA reads TGTGCCAGCAGTTTGGCAGGGGGCGGCTATGGCTACACCTTC. This sequence encodes CASSLAGGGYGYTF. The rearrangement joins TRBV28 to TRBJ1-2; 8 positions match TRBD1. The CDR3 extends over 14 amino acids. Germline-derived CDR1 and CDR2 are MDHEN and SYDVKM. V lost 3 bases and J lost 4; bases outside the gene matches: 4.

This clone was observed a single time. The rearrangement links TRBV5-1 to TRBJ2-3; TRBD1 aligns across 7 bases. Germline V gene lookup returns CDR1 SGHRS and CDR2 YFSETQ. With 0 bases clipped from V and 1 base from J, the junction kept 5 bases outside the gene matches. This CDR3 is built from 16 residues. CDR3: CASSLGSTGGTDTQYF. In nucleotides, the CDR3 is TGCGCCAGCAGCTTGGGTAGTACAGGGGGCACAGATACGCAGTATTTT.

This clone came up a few times. The V and J genes are TRBV7-9 and TRBJ1-1; D remains unclear. CDR1 and CDR2 from the germline V gene are SEHNR and FQNEAQ (reference sequence). The V gene lost 5 bases and the J gene lost 8 bases, with 18 bases spanning the gap. This CDR3 comprises 14 residues. In DNA form, the CDR3 reads TGTGCCAGCAGCCGGCCCGGGATAACGGACGAAGCTTTCTTT. Encoded protein: CASSRPGITDEAFF.

This clone has just one count. The CDR3 here is CASSPRVNTEAFF. CDR3 nucleotide sequence: TGTGCCAGCAGCCCCCGTGTGAACACTGAAGCTTTCTTT. The chain couples TRBV9 to TRBJ1-1; no definite D call. V was pared by 4 bases and J by 0 bases, with 7 bases between. The CDR3 has 13 residues. Germline V gene data show CDR1 as SGDLS and CDR2 as YYNGEE. Full variable domain (rest looked up from reference TRBV9 and TRBJ1-1): DSGVTQTPKHLITATGQRVTLRCSPRSGDLSVYWYQQSLDQGLQFLIQYYNGEERAKGNILERFSAQQFPDLHSELNLSSLELGDSALYFCASSPRVNTEAFFGQGTRLTVV.

This chain links TRBV19 with TRBJ2-4, with TRBD1 identical over 7 bases. The CDR3 spans 13 residues. With 5 bases clipped from V and 11 bases from J, the junction kept 9 bases outside the gene matches. The germline CDR1 and CDR2 sequences are LNHDA and SQIVND (reference sequence). The CDR3 spells CASSDSDREFQYF. The CDR3 nucleotides read TGTGCCAGTAGTGATTCCGACAGGGAGTTTCAGTACTTC.

The CDR3 nucleotides are TGTGCCAGCAGCTTAGCCCGACAAGGTAACCAGTATTTT. Protein: CASSLARQGNQYF. This chain links TRBV7-2 with TRBJ2-3; D is unresolved. The CDR3 has 13 residues. Trimming cost V 0 bases and J 12 bases, with 13 bases left between them. In germline, CDR1 is SGHTA, CDR2 FQGNSA.

The sample holds many counts of this clone. The chain couples TRBV11-2 to TRBJ2-7; 7 bases agree with TRBD1. Looked up from germline, CDR1 is SGHAT and CDR2 is FQNNGV. CDR3 size: 15 residues. Trimming removed 4 bases from V and 6 bases from J; junction bases left unmatched: 12. CDR3 sequence: CASSSLQGPQGEQYF. The CDR3 DNA sequence: TGTGCCAGCAGCTCGCTACAGGGGCCCCAGGGCGAGCAGTACTTC.

The rearrangement joins TRBV27 to TRBJ2-1, with 11 bases fitting TRBD2. Germline V gives CDR1 MNHEY, CDR2 SMNVEV (reference sequence). Trimming removed 4 bases from V and 4 bases from J; junction bases left unmatched: 6. The CDR3 spans 16 residues. The CDR3 spells CASSSPGTSGYNEQFF. CDR3 coding DNA: TGTGCCAGCAGTTCACCCGGGACTAGCGGTTACAATGAGCAGTTCTTC.

This clone was detected many times. The chain uses TRBV7-6 and TRBJ1-3, with TRBD1 identical over 7 bases. Germline CDR1 and CDR2: SGHVS and FNYEAQ. The junction had 7 bases not matched to a gene; V was cut back by 5 bases and J by 0 bases. The CDR3 runs 16 residues. The CDR3 nucleotides are TGTGCCAGCAGCCCAGCGAGGGGGCCCTCTGGAAACACCATATATTTT. Its protein is CASSPARGPSGNTIYF.

The rearrangement links TRBV9 to TRBJ1-1; D unresolved. Per the germline V gene, CDR1 is SGDLS and CDR2 is YYNGEE. The CDR3 has 13 residues. V was clipped by 0 bases and J by 1 base, with 4 bases between them. The CDR3 DNA is TGTGCCAGCAGCGTAGTAACGAACACTGAAGCTTTCTTT. Its protein product is CASSVVTNTEAFF.

The chain carries TRBV7-9 and TRBJ2-7, with a weak D call TRBD1 (6 bases). Germline V gives CDR1 SEHNR, CDR2 FQNEAQ (reference sequence). The CDR3 loop spans 14 amino acids. With 5 bases removed from V and 3 bases from J, the gap between germline ends came to 14 bases. CDR3 amino acids: CASSPRDTNYEQYF. The CDR3 bases are TGTGCCAGCAGCCCACGGGACACAAACTACGAGCAGTACTTC.

This clone was observed a handful of times. The chain is built from TRBV6-5 and TRBJ1-2; possibly TRBD1 for D (5 bases). The V and J ends lost 2 bases and 4 bases respectively, with 17 bases between them. Germline V gene data show CDR1 as MNHEY and CDR2 as SVGAGI. The CDR3 is 16 amino acids. Here the CDR3 reads CASSYGQGRAGYGYTF. CDR3 DNA: TGTGCCAGCAGTTACGGGCAGGGCCGAGCTGGCTATGGCTACACCTTC.

The chain couples TRBV28 to TRBJ2-2; D is ambiguous. CDR1 and CDR2 from the germline V gene are MDHEN and SYDVKM. This CDR3 is 16 amino acids long. V dropped 7 bases and J dropped 7 bases, with 22 bases sitting between them. CDR3 DNA sequence: TGTGCCAGCACCCCACCCGGCCTAGAAAGTGTCGGGGAGCTGTTTTTT. Protein sequence: CASTPPGLESVGELFF. The full variable domain, with the rest looked up from reference TRBV28 and TRBJ2-2, is DVKVTQSSRYLVKRTGEKVFLECVQDMDHENMFWYRQDPGLGLRLIYFSYDVKMKEKGDIPEGYSVSREKKERFSLILESASTNQTSMYLCASTPPGLESVGELFFGEGSRLTVL.

V gene TRBV7-7 combines with J gene TRBJ2-1; 7 bases match TRBD2. Germline lookup yields CDR1 SSHAT and CDR2 FNYEAQ (reference sequence). V lost 2 bases and J lost 0; bases outside the gene matches: 10. This CDR3 region has 18 residues. The CDR3 bases are TGTGCCAGCAGCTTATCGGGGCGGGAGCGGAGCTCCTACAATGAGCAGTTCTTC. This sequence encodes CASSLSGRERSSYNEQFF.

This clone has more than one count but fewer than ten. The chain's CDR3 is CASSVSTASYEQYF. The CDR3 nucleotides read TGTGCCAGCAGCGTATCAACTGCCTCCTACGAGCAGTACTTC. The chain links TRBV9 to TRBJ2-5; D is undetermined. The J call may not be correct, given that the DNA end is closer to TRBJ2-7. Per germline, CDR1 SGDLS and CDR2 YYNGEE. The CDR3 extends over 14 amino acids.